In this sample, the clone carrying this TCR beta chain turned up once. The germline CDR1 and CDR2 sequences are DFQATT and SNEGSKA (reference sequence). There are 13 residues in the CDR3. With V trimmed by 7 bases and J by 8 bases, 9 bases remained unmatched. This sample was taken from a study of CD8+CD57+ T cells in acquired aplastic anemia. In the study overall: DNA per sorted CD4+ or CD8+ sample ranged about 0.19 to 30 ug, averaging around 3.1 ug.

Profiles of TCR beta VDJ and CDR3 were generated from a genomic DNA template. TCRdb fed the reads into MiXCR, producing one record per CDR3 protein. Among some 240,000 distinct CDR3 sequences listed, approximately 35% were seen once. Specimen: sorted CD4+, CD8+, or CD8+CD57+ T cells (not recorded which) from PBMCs. The TCR comes from a human donor in good health, serving as a control. This chain uses TRBV20-1 with TRBJ1-2, with 11 bases that match TRBD1. CDR3 sequence reads: CSVRDRGARGYTF. The DNA for the CDR3 is TGCAGTGTCAGGGACAGGGGGGCGCGGGGCTACACCTTC.